This T cell receptor beta chain was sequenced for a study of shared clonotypes between healthy human individuals. With respect to this clone: Its antigen is unidentified.

Every donor, a Caucasian adult, lived in Nashville, Tennessee. Clones were sequenced by immunoSEQ multiplex PCR, and TCRdb holds only the in-frame ones, with some missing. The table has millions of clones, roughly 94% seen once; the top ten hold approximately 0.13%. Notes on the study in general: Enrolling few donors narrowed the genetic and exposure-history diversity that was represented. Memory subsets generally showed lower estimated richness than naive subsets.

Germline-derived CDR1 and CDR2 are SGHTA and FQGNSA. CDR3 length equals 15 residues. With 8 bases removed from V and 2 bases from J, the gap between germline ends came to 19 bases. Sequences were obtained from naive CD4+ T cells sorted from blood. Subset meaning: CD45RA+ positively selected. The chain has TRBV7-2 and TRBJ2-7, with a tentative D call TRBD2 (5 bases). The receptor was derived from a man younger than 30 in good health. DNA of the CDR3: TGTGCCAGCGGTAGCACAGCGGAGATAGCCTACGAGCAGTACTTC. Protein product: CASGSTAEIAYEQYF.